Presented here are 18 T cell receptor beta chains from one specimen sequenced in a study of Ad26.COV2.S vaccination and SARS-CoV-2 variants. Method: immunoSEQ multiplex PCR; TCRdb's copy keeps in-frame clones and lacks some. The sample includes about 420,000 clones, around nine tenths seen only once; the top ten take 3.6%. Regarding treatment: about 20 received Ad26.COV2.S at low or high dose, single or two shots; a few received placebo; per-sample allocation not given. After the first vaccine or placebo injection, samples were drawn on day 63. The sample was peripheral blood, taken in a trial of Ad26.COV2.S vaccine versus placebo. Every receptor here comes from a person aged 18-60 years who received the Ad26.COV2.S COVID-19 vaccine or a placebo.

The chain employs TRBV7-6 and TRBJ2-7, with D tentatively TRBD1 (5 bases). Trimming removed 2 bases from V and 4 bases from J, with 18 bases in between. The CDR3 length is 16 residues. Looked up from germline, CDR1 is SGHVS and CDR2 is FNYEAQ. The CDR3: CASSLRADSTIYEQYF. Written as DNA, the CDR3 is TGTGCCAGCAGCTTAAGGGCCGACAGCACCATTTACGAGCAGTACTTC.

This chain uses TRBV4-1 with TRBJ2-3; TRBD2 is a possible D gene (6 bases). The V gene lost 0 bases and the J gene lost 3 bases, with 13 bases spanning the gap. CDR3 length: 16 residues. Germline loops: CDR1 MGHRA, CDR2 YSYEKL. CDR3 DNA: TGCGCCAGCAGCCAAGATGGGGGGTTGTCGACAGATACGCAGTATTTT. It is translated as CASSQDGGLSTDTQYF.

The chain joins TRBV30 to TRBJ2-5; TRBD2 agrees at 7 bases. V lost 0 bases to trimming and J lost 5 bases; unmatched junction nucleotides: 6. The CDR3 has 14 residues. CDR1 GTSNPN and CDR2 SVGIG come from the germline V gene (reference sequence). The CDR3 region has the DNA TGTGCCTGGAGTGTAGGGGCGGGAGCGGAGACCCAGTACTTC. This codes for CAWSVGAGAETQYF.

The gene calls are TRBV3-1 (or the pseudogene TRBV3-2) and TRBJ1-4; weak D call: TRBD1 (6 bases). Per germline, CDR1 LGHDT and CDR2 YNNKEL (reference sequence). CDR3 size: 12 residues. V was clipped by 4 bases and J by 12 bases, with 12 bases between them. The CDR3 loop reads CASSRLGAELFF. The CDR3 DNA follows: TGTGCCAGCAGCCGTTTGGGGGCCGAACTGTTTTTT.

The CDR3 loop is CASSKYRTGSTDTQYF. The CDR3 bases are TGTGCCAGCAGCAAATATAGGACAGGGAGCACAGATACGCAGTATTTT. The chain combines TRBV21-1 with TRBJ2-3; the D segment call TRBD1 is taken from the table without a DNA check. TRBV21-1 is a pseudogene locus. The CDR3 is made up of 16 amino acids.

Concerning this clone itself: Other DNA sequences from this sample encode an identical CDR3 as well. This chain joins TRBV5-4 and TRBJ2-7; TRBD1 agrees at 10 bases. The ends lost 2 bases at V and 3 bases at J; junction bases unmatched: 2. The germline V gene has CDR1 SGHNT and CDR2 YYREEE (reference sequence). This CDR3 comprises 14 residues. The CDR3 DNA sequence: TGTGCCAGCAGCTTAGGACAGGGGGGCTACGAGCAGTACTTC. Translated: CASSLGQGGYEQYF. The variable domain in full, with the rest retrieved from reference TRBV5-4 and TRBJ2-7, is ETGVTQSPTHLIKTRGQQVTLRCSSQSGHNTVSWYQQALGQGPQFIFQYYREEENGRGNFPPRFSGLQFPNYSSELNVNALELDDSALYLCASSLGQGGYEQYFGPGTRLTVT.

The CDR3 DNA is TGTGCCACCGGCGGGGGGGTAACAGATACGCAGTATTTT. It translates to CATGGGVTDTQYF. The J gene is TRBJ2-3, the V gene TRBV15, with 9 bases that match TRBD2. Trimming took 8 bases from V and 3 from J; bases not matched to a gene: 3. The CDR3 consists of 13 residues. Germline V lookup: CDR1 LNHNV, CDR2 YYDKDF (reference sequence).

This chain connects TRBV5-5 to TRBJ2-7, with D hard to call. V lost 4 bases to trimming and J lost 3 bases, with 8 bases between them. Germline loops: CDR1 SGHKS, CDR2 YYEKEE (reference sequence). The CDR3 has 12 amino acids. In DNA form, the CDR3 reads TGTGCCAGCAGCGAGGACGGCTACGAGCAGTACTTC. Protein product: CASSEDGYEQYF.

This chain links TRBV19 with TRBJ1-1; D perhaps matches TRBD1 (6 bases). The CDR3 is 16 residues long. V lost 1 base to trimming and J lost 1 base, with 13 bases between them. CDR1 is LNHDA and CDR2 is SQIVND in the germline V gene (reference sequence). Here the CDR3 DNA reads TGTGCCAGTAGTATAGGACAGGACATCCAGAACACTGAAGCTTTCTTT. Amino acid sequence: CASSIGQDIQNTEAFF.

The chain is built from TRBV10-3 and TRBJ2-5; 7 nucleotides match TRBD1. This CDR3 spans 14 amino acids. Germline V lookup: CDR1 ENHRY, CDR2 SYGVKD. Trimming cost V 10 bases and J 2 bases; bases outside gene matches: 10. CDR3 in amino acids: CASSFGTEQETQYF. CDR3 DNA: TGTGCCAGCTCCTTTGGGACAGAGCAAGAGACCCAGTACTTC.

This sequence joins TRBV7-9 and TRBJ1-1; D is unresolved. The CDR3 consists of 14 residues. V was clipped by 2 bases and J by 1 base, with 8 bases between them. Germline V CDR1 and CDR2: SEHNR, FQNEAQ (reference sequence). The CDR3 loop reads CASSLLRQNTEAFF. The CDR3 coding sequence is TGTGCCAGCAGCTTATTGCGACAGAACACTGAAGCTTTCTTT.

The gene calls are TRBV9 and TRBJ1-3; D is unclear. The V gene lost 4 bases and the J gene lost 0 bases, with 17 bases spanning the gap. CDR1 SGDLS and CDR2 YYNGEE come from the germline V gene. The CDR3 extends over 17 amino acids. The CDR3 reads CASSPHSTGSSGNTIYF. Here the CDR3 DNA reads TGTGCCAGCAGCCCGCACTCTACGGGGAGCTCTGGAAACACCATATATTTT.

The chain uses TRBV6-6 and TRBJ2-7; D is possibly TRBD1 or TRBD2 (6 bases each). The V end was cut by 5 bases, the J end by 10 bases, with 15 bases between. The germline V gene encodes CDR1 MNHNY and CDR2 SVGAGI (reference sequence). The CDR3 is 12 amino acids. CDR3 protein: CASSQEGGTQYF. The CDR3 DNA reads as TGTGCCAGCAGTCAGGAGGGGGGAACCCAGTACTTC.

This clone was observed a single time. V and J are TRBV11-3 and TRBJ2-1, with D possibly TRBD1 on 6 matching bases. CDR1 and CDR2 (germline): SGHNT, YENEEA. The germline V and J ends were trimmed by 2 bases and 9 bases, with 14 bases remaining between them. The CDR3 runs 14 residues. CDR3 nucleotides: TGTGCCAGCAGCTTAAGGCAGGGGCAGGGTGAGCAGTTCTTC. The encoded protein is CASSLRQGQGEQFF.

The chain couples TRBV30 to TRBJ1-1, with a tentative D call TRBD1 (5 bases). The germline gives CDR1 GTSNPN, CDR2 SVGIG (reference sequence). V lost 2 bases to trimming and J lost 3 bases, with 13 bases between them. The CDR3 spans 14 residues. The CDR3: CAWSPGRVDTEAFF. The CDR3 coding sequence is TGTGCCTGGAGTCCGGGCAGGGTGGACACTGAAGCTTTCTTT.

CDR3 region: CASSPRGTGEQYF. The CDR3 coding sequence is TGTGCCAGCAGCCCGAGGGGTACGGGCGAGCAGTACTTC. V usage is TRBV11-3 and J usage is TRBJ2-7, with D perhaps given as TRBD1 or TRBD2 (5 bases each). The CDR3 sequence is 13 residues long. V lost 5 bases and J 6 bases, leaving 14 bases between the germline ends. The germline CDR1 and CDR2 sequences are SGHNT and YENEEA.

The chain is built from TRBV7-9 and TRBJ2-7; 9 bases are a match to TRBD1. The CDR3 is 15 residues long. Germline trimming cut 3 bases from V and 4 bases from J; bases unmatched to any gene: 7. Per the germline V gene, CDR1 is SEHNR and CDR2 is FQNEAQ (reference sequence). The CDR3 DNA is TGTGCCAGCAGCTTCACGACAGGGGGGGATTACGAGCAGTACTTC. Protein sequence: CASSFTTGGDYEQYF.

The gene calls are TRBV15 and TRBJ2-3, with TRBD2 matching over 7 bases. This CDR3 is built from 14 residues. CDR1 and CDR2 (germline): LNHNV, YYDKDF (reference sequence). V shed 8 bases, J shed 1 base, and the junction held 6 bases outside the gene matches. The CDR3 bases are TGTGCCACCGAGGAGGCGGGGGGCACAGATACGCAGTATTTT. Protein product: CATEEAGGTDTQYF.